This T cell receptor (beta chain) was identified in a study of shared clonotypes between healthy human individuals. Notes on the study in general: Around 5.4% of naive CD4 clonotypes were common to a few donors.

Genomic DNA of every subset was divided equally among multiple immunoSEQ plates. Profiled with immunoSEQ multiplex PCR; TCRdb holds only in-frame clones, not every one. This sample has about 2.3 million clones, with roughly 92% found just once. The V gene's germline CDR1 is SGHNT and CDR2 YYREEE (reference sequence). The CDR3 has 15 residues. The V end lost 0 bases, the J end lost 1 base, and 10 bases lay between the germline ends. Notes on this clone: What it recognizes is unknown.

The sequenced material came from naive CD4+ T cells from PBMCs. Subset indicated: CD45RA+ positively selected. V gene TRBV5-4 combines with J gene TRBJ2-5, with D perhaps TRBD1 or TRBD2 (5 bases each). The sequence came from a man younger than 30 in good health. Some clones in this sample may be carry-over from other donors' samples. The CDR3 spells CASSLDGGTQETQYF. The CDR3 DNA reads TGTGCCAGCAGCTTGGATGGGGGAACCCAAGAGACCCAGTACTTC.